These 25 T cell receptor beta chains were all obtained from the same sample, sequenced in a study of blood T cell repertoires in COVID-19. The protocol was immunoSEQ multiplex PCR, while the TCRdb copy is restricted to in-frame clones and leaves out a portion. The data show 160,000 or so clones, with 65% to 90% seen just once and approximately 16% held by the top ten. Sequencing was carried out using PBMCs or T cells enriched from blood (not recorded which). These TCRs come from a man aged 45-65 years who had recovered from COVID-19.

This sequence joins TRBV30 and TRBJ1-6, with a possible D match to TRBD1 (5 bases). The ends were cut back, 5 bases at V and 2 bases at J, with 10 bases in the middle. CDR3 length equals 14 residues. The germline V gene has CDR1 GTSNPN and CDR2 SVGIG (reference sequence). In DNA form, the CDR3 reads TGTGCCTGGGGAGGGACTACCTATAATTCACCCCTCCACTTT. Translated: CAWGGTTYNSPLHF.

The chain has TRBV5-1 and TRBJ2-3; D unclear. With 1 base removed from V and 2 bases from J, the gap between germline ends came to 11 bases. The CDR3 is 15 amino acids. Germline V gene data show CDR1 as SGHRS and CDR2 as YFSETQ. CDR3 nucleotides: TGCGCCAGCAGCTTGCACAGAACCCTCACAGATACGCAGTATTTT. Translating it yields CASSLHRTLTDTQYF. The full variable domain, in which reference TRBV5-1 and TRBJ2-3 provide the parts outside the CDR3, is KAGVTQTPRYLIKTRGQQVTLSCSPISGHRSVSWYQQTPGQGLQFLFEYFSETQRNKGNFPGRFSGRQFSNSRSEMNVSTLELGDSALYLCASSLHRTLTDTQYFGPGTRLTVL.

In the case of this clone: An end of the junction does not agree with germline; a read error may underlie this. The chain uses TRBV12-3 or TRBV12-4 and TRBJ2-7; possible D gene TRBD2, 6 bases. This CDR3 is 12 amino acids long. The CDR3 DNA reads as TGTGCCAGCAGTTTAGGGACGGGGGTTACAGCATTC. Translation gives CASSLGTGVTAF.

The CDR3 coding sequence is TGCACCTTTACTTCTAACACTGAAGCTTTCTTT. Protein: CTFTSNTEAFF. This chain joins TRBV20-1 and TRBJ1-1, with D unresolved. This CDR3 region has 11 residues. Per the germline V gene, CDR1 is DFQATT and CDR2 is SNEGSKA (reference sequence).

The chain links TRBV30 to TRBJ1-1, with 8 positions matching TRBD1. V trimming: 3 bases; J trimming: 10 bases; junction bases outside the gene matches: 10. Germline values: CDR1 GTSNPN, CDR2 SVGIG (reference sequence). The CDR3 totals 13 residues. The CDR3 DNA reads as TGTGCCTGGAGCCGGACAGGGTCTATGGGAGCTTTCTTT. Translation: CAWSRTGSMGAFF.

V gene TRBV7-3 combines with J gene TRBJ1-1; perhaps TRBD1 as D (6 bases). CDR1 and CDR2 (germline): SGHTA, FQGTGA. V lost 5 bases and J lost 4, with 11 bases in between. The CDR3 has 13 residues. CDR3: CASSPQQGTEAFF. CDR3 coding DNA: TGTGCCAGCAGCCCCCAACAGGGCACTGAAGCTTTCTTT.

The chain recombines TRBV4-2 with TRBJ1-6; the D gene is possibly TRBD1 (5 bases). There are 18 residues in the CDR3. Germline CDR1 is LGHNA and CDR2 is YNFKEQ. V shed 3 bases and J shed 0 bases, with 15 bases lying between them. CDR3 loop: CASSQVRVSSSYNSPLHF. The CDR3 nucleotides read TGTGCCAGCAGCCAGGTCAGGGTGTCTAGCTCCTATAATTCACCCCTCCACTTT.

The chain joins TRBV9 to TRBJ2-2; unclear D gene. The CDR3 contains 12 residues. Germline CDR1 SGDLS, CDR2 YYNGEE. V was shortened by 4 bases and J by 2 bases, with 3 bases between the two germline ends. As DNA, the CDR3 is TGTGCCAGCAGCCATAACACCGGGGAGCTGTTTTTT. It translates to CASSHNTGELFF.

The chain couples TRBV5-1 to TRBJ2-3, with 8 nucleotides matching TRBD2. Trimming removed 4 bases from V and 7 bases from J; junction bases left unmatched: 5. Germline V gene sequence: CDR1 SGHRS, CDR2 YFSETQ. This CDR3 region has 13 residues. The chain's CDR3 is CASSSGLANTQYF. The CDR3 bases are TGCGCCAGCAGCAGCGGACTAGCAAATACGCAGTATTTT.

J is TRBJ1-1 and V is TRBV29-1; unclear D gene. The CDR3 runs 13 residues. CDR1 is SQVTM and CDR2 is ANQGSEA in the germline V gene. The V and J ends lost 2 bases and 0 bases respectively, with 7 bases between them. Here the CDR3 DNA reads TGCAGCGTTGAACTCGGTATGAACACTGAAGCTTTCTTT. Protein product: CSVELGMNTEAFF.

In this sample, this clone turned up a few times. The chain employs TRBV7-8 and TRBJ1-5; TRBD1 matches at 10 bases. The CDR3 length is 16 residues. Germline assignment: CDR1 SGHVS and CDR2 FQNEAQ. V trimming: 5 bases; J trimming: 3 bases; junction bases outside the gene matches: 7. The CDR3 nucleotides read TGTGCCAGCAGCCAAGGGGACAGGGGTATCAATCAGCCCCAGCATTTT. This encodes CASSQGDRGINQPQHF. The full variable domain, with the rest looked up from reference TRBV7-8 and TRBJ1-5, is GAGVSQSPRYKVAKRGQDVALRCDPISGHVSLFWYQQALGQGPEFLTYFQNEAQLDKSGLPSDRFFAERPEGSVSTLKIQRTQQEDSAVYLCASSQGDRGINQPQHFGDGTRLSIL.

This clone was counted between two and nine times. The gene calls are TRBV9 and TRBJ1-3; TRBD1 matches at 7 bases. The CDR3 has 16 residues. Trimming cost V 4 bases and J 0 bases; bases outside gene matches: 7. Per the germline V gene, CDR1 is SGDLS and CDR2 is YYNGEE. DNA of the CDR3: TGTGCCAGCAGCACGGGGACAGCGTACTCTGGAAACACCATATATTTT. Translation gives CASSTGTAYSGNTIYF.

CDR3 sequence reads: CASSSGVAPLHF. As DNA, the CDR3 is TGTGCCAGCAGCTCCGGGGTGGCGCCCCTCCACTTT. The rearrangement uses TRBV9 and TRBJ1-6; D is unresolved. CDR1 SGDLS and CDR2 YYNGEE come from the germline V gene. The V end was cut by 4 bases, the J end by 13 bases, with 12 bases between. The CDR3 is made up of 12 amino acids.

The chain couples TRBV7-2 to TRBJ1-1; possible D gene TRBD1, 6 bases. The CDR3 contains 13 residues. Trimming cost V 5 bases and J 1 base, with 8 bases left between them. Germline V CDR1 and CDR2: SGHTA, FQGNSA. The CDR3, as DNA: TGTGCCAGCAGCACACAGGGGAACACTGAAGCTTTCTTT. This sequence encodes CASSTQGNTEAFF.

This clone has more than one count but fewer than ten. This rearrangement joins TRBV4-1 to TRBJ1-3, with D unresolved. The CDR3 is 16 amino acids. CDR1 is MGHRA, CDR2 YSYEKL, per germline. The V end was cut by 0 bases, the J end by 8 bases, with 17 bases between. CDR3: CASSQDGVGGRDTIYF. DNA for the CDR3: TGCGCCAGCAGCCAAGATGGGGTGGGAGGGAGAGACACCATATATTTT.

CDR3 bases: TGTGCCAGCAGCTTAGGCGGGGAGGGCACTGAAGCTTTCTTT. It yields the protein CASSLGGEGTEAFF. J is TRBJ1-1 and V is TRBV7-9; D is undetermined. Trimming pared 1 base from V and 4 bases from J, leaving 10 bases between. CDR1 and CDR2 from the germline V gene are SEHNR and FQNEAQ (reference sequence). CDR3 length: 14 amino acids.

The rearrangement joins TRBV6-1 to TRBJ2-3; D may be TRBD2 (6 bases). Deletions cut 0 bases from V and 2 bases from J, with 12 bases between. Germline V gene sequence: CDR1 MNHNS, CDR2 SASEGT. CDR3 length equals 16 residues. CDR3 bases: TGTGCCAGCAGTGAAGCGCTTCGGGGACTCACAGATACGCAGTATTTT. This encodes CASSEALRGLTDTQYF.

This clone was found many times. This chain links TRBV5-8 with TRBJ1-1; 9 bases match TRBD1. Germline V gene data show CDR1 as SGHTS and CDR2 as YDEGEE. This CDR3 has 17 residues. The V segment lost 5 bases and the J segment 4 bases; nucleotides outside the gene matches: 15. This chain's CDR3 is CASSLRDRALGGTEAFF. CDR3 DNA: TGTGCCAGCAGTCTCCGGGACAGGGCCCTCGGGGGCACTGAAGCTTTCTTT.

The V call is TRBV5-1, the J call TRBJ1-4; possible D gene TRBD1, 6 bases. Germline CDR1 is SGHRS and CDR2 is YFSETQ. Trimming took off 3 bases at V and 3 bases at J, with 15 bases between the two ends. The CDR3 consists of 16 residues. CDR3 nucleotide sequence: TGCGCCAGCAGCTACCAGGGAAAGGGGGCTAATGAAAAACTGTTTTTT. This translates into CASSYQGKGANEKLFF.

On this clone itself: This specimen includes other DNA sequences encoding the same CDR3. This chain joins TRBV4-2 and TRBJ2-7; possible D gene TRBD2, 7 bases. This CDR3 region has 14 residues. Between the trimmed V and J ends, which lost 4 bases and 0 bases, there was a span of 10 bases. From germline, CDR1 is LGHNA and CDR2 YNFKEQ. CDR3 DNA: TGTGCCAGCAGCCTTGGGGGGGCCTCCTACGAGCAGTACTTC. The encoded protein is CASSLGGASYEQYF.

J is TRBJ1-2 and V is TRBV7-9; TRBD1 aligns across 8 bases. Germline V lookup: CDR1 SEHNR, CDR2 FQNEAQ (reference sequence). With V trimmed by 6 bases and J by 4 bases, 7 bases remained unmatched. The CDR3 spans 14 residues. In DNA form, the CDR3 reads TGTGCCAGCAGGCCCCCGGGACAGGTCTATGGCTACACCTTC. This codes for CASRPPGQVYGYTF.

This chain joins TRBV19 and TRBJ1-1; D is undetermined. The CDR3 covers 13 residues. Germline CDR1 is LNHDA and CDR2 is SQIVND (reference sequence). V was clipped by 5 bases and J by 4 bases, with 11 bases between them. CDR3 sequence: CASSVRDLTEAFF. The CDR3 coding sequence is TGTGCCAGTAGTGTTAGAGATCTCACTGAAGCTTTCTTT.

The CDR3 DNA reads as TGCGCCAGCAGCCAAGGCCGGGCCAGGGGGACCTCCTACGAGCAGTACTTC. It encodes CASSQGRARGTSYEQYF. The chain carries TRBV4-1 and TRBJ2-7; TRBD1 matches 7 bases. V shed 1 base and J 0 bases; nucleotides not matched to a gene: 9. Per the germline V gene, CDR1 is MGHRA and CDR2 is YSYEKL. The CDR3 contains 17 residues.

This clone was observed once. V usage is TRBV19 and J usage is TRBJ1-1; D might be TRBD1 (6 bases). Germline CDR1 is LNHDA and CDR2 is SQIVND (reference sequence). V lost 5 bases and J lost 2, with 12 bases in between. There are 14 residues in the CDR3. The CDR3: CASSGNRDNTEAFF. Written as DNA, the CDR3 is TGTGCCAGTAGTGGGAACAGGGACAACACTGAAGCTTTCTTT.

CDR3 DNA sequence: TGTGCTAGTGGGTCCAAGAGGTCCGCCTATAATTCACCCCTCCACTTT. The encoded protein is CASGSKRSAYNSPLHF. This chain uses TRBV12-5 with TRBJ1-6; D is ambiguous. The V end was cut by 6 bases, the J end by 2 bases, with 14 bases between. The CDR3 totals 16 residues. Germline lookup yields CDR1 LGHNT and CDR2 FRNRAP.